These 17 T cell receptor beta chains were all obtained from the same sample, sequenced in a study of T cell responses to AZD1222 COVID-19 vaccine. Clones were sequenced by immunoSEQ multiplex PCR, and TCRdb holds only the in-frame ones, with some missing. In the table there are 75,000 to 95,000 clones, approximately 85% of which are singletons. Sequenced material: peripheral blood, taken on day 0 of AZD1222 vaccination. The receptors originated from an adult in good health.

CDR3 in DNA: TGTGCCAGCAGACCCGGACAGGGCGGGTATGAAAAACTGTTTTTT. It specifies CASRPGQGGYEKLFF. V is TRBV28 and J is TRBJ1-4; 8 nucleotides match TRBD1. The germline V gene has CDR1 MDHEN and CDR2 SYDVKM. This CDR3 contains 15 residues. J gave up 6 bases and V 6 bases, and 9 bases lay outside the gene matches.

Concerning this clone itself: This sample also contains other DNA sequences that code for the same CDR3. The J gene is TRBJ1-1, the V gene TRBV18, with 9 bases fitting TRBD1. J gave up 5 bases and V 4 bases, and 2 bases lay outside the gene matches. The germline V gene encodes CDR1 KGHSH and CDR2 LQKENI. The CDR3 runs to 13 residues. The CDR3 loop reads CASSRTGETEAFF. The CDR3 coding sequence is TGTGCCAGCTCACGGACAGGGGAGACTGAAGCTTTCTTT.

This clone showed up just a few times. The V and J genes are TRBV6-6 and TRBJ1-4; no reliable D call. The CDR3 runs to 12 residues. In germline, CDR1 is MNHNY, CDR2 SVGAGI (reference sequence). V lost 8 bases, J lost 0 bases, and 4 bases lay in between. The CDR3 loop reads CASQATNEKLFF. CDR3 coding DNA: TGTGCCAGCCAGGCAACTAATGAAAAACTGTTTTTT.

CDR3 loop: CASSVGAGGGPFF. The DNA for the CDR3 is TGTGCCAGCAGCGTAGGTGCAGGGGGCGGGCCTTTCTTT. V is TRBV9 and J is TRBJ1-1; 8 bases agree with TRBD1. CDR1 is SGDLS, CDR2 YYNGEE, per germline. The CDR3 runs to 13 residues. The V gene end was trimmed by 0 bases and the J gene end by 12 bases; junction bases not matched to a gene: 7.

This sequence joins TRBV3-1 (or the pseudogene TRBV3-2) and TRBJ2-5; D is ambiguous. The CDR3 spans 16 residues. Germline CDR1 is LGHDT and CDR2 is YNNKEL (reference sequence). The ends were cut back, 2 bases at V and 2 bases at J, with 15 bases in the middle. DNA for the CDR3: TGTGCCAGCAGCCAACAACCGGGCCCCGGGCAAGAGACCCAGTACTTC. Its translation is CASSQQPGPGQETQYF.

In the case of this clone: Mismatch with germline at one junction end may stem from a read error. The V call is TRBV7-7, the J call TRBJ2-1, with TRBD2 identical over 16 bases. Per germline, CDR1 SSHAT and CDR2 FNYEAQ (reference sequence). The CDR3 is 16 residues long. The CDR3 bases are TGTGCTAGCAGCTCTGGGACTAGCGGGGGGGCCGATGAGCAGTTCTTC. Its translation: CASSSGTSGGADEQFF.

This chain links TRBV19 with TRBJ1-6; D not certain. V was cut by 9 bases and J by 0 bases, with 12 bases left in between. The germline V gene encodes CDR1 LNHDA and CDR2 SQIVND (reference sequence). The CDR3 has 15 amino acids. The CDR3 is CASRPGSSYNSPLHF. The CDR3 bases are TGTGCCAGCCGGCCGGGTAGCTCCTATAATTCACCCCTCCACTTT.

The genes are TRBV7-2 and TRBJ2-1; 12 positions match TRBD2. V dropped 7 bases and J dropped 9; count of bases not matched to a gene: 16. This CDR3 has 17 amino acids. Germline CDR1 is SGHTA and CDR2 is FQGNSA. CDR3 sequence (DNA): TGTGCCAGCACCAAACGGCCCGGACTAGCGGGGAATGGTGAGCAGTTCTTC. It codes for CASTKRPGLAGNGEQFF.

The rearrangement joins TRBV5-4 to TRBJ1-2, with TRBD1 identical over 7 bases. The germline V gene has CDR1 SGHNT and CDR2 YYREEE (reference sequence). Trimming took 10 bases from V and 2 from J; bases not matched to a gene: 8. The CDR3 loop spans 13 amino acids. The CDR3 DNA is TGTGCCCTTGGTCGGGACAGCAACTATGGCTACACCTTC. Its translation: CALGRDSNYGYTF.

The chain is built from TRBV3-1 (or the pseudogene TRBV3-2) and TRBJ2-6; D remains unclear. The germline V and J ends were trimmed by 5 bases and 2 bases, with 7 bases remaining between them. The CDR3 runs to 14 residues. Germline CDR1 and CDR2: LGHDT and YNNKEL (reference sequence). The CDR3 loop is CASSTGPGANVLTF. The CDR3 DNA follows: TGTGCCAGCAGCACCGGGCCTGGGGCCAACGTCCTGACTTTC.

J is TRBJ2-5 and V is TRBV30; D might be TRBD2 (5 bases). Trimming took off 3 bases at V and 4 bases at J, with 9 bases between the two ends. The CDR3 consists of 12 residues. Germline V gene sequence: CDR1 GTSNPN, CDR2 SVGIG (reference sequence). The CDR3 here is CAWSAGRETQYF. CDR3 sequence (DNA): TGTGCCTGGAGCGCGGGTAGAGAGACCCAGTACTTC.

This clone was detected only once. This chain joins TRBV19 and TRBJ1-3; unclear D gene. The germline V gene has CDR1 LNHDA and CDR2 SQIVND (reference sequence). V lost 5 bases and J lost 0, with 11 bases in between. The CDR3 length is 15 residues. The CDR3 DNA is TGTGCCAGTAGTTACGACCGGAGCTCTGGAAACACCATATATTTT. Translated, it gives CASSYDRSSGNTIYF.

The chain is built from TRBV7-2 and TRBJ2-5; D tentatively fits TRBD1 or TRBD2 (5 bases each). This CDR3 has 13 amino acids. V was trimmed by 3 bases and J by 7 bases, leaving 12 bases between them. Germline V gene data show CDR1 as SGHTA and CDR2 as FQGNSA. DNA for the CDR3: TGTGCCAGCAGCTTGGGGACCGAGGGGACCCAGTACTTC. Translating gives CASSLGTEGTQYF. The variable domain in full, with the rest retrieved from reference TRBV7-2 and TRBJ2-5, is GAGVSQSPSNKVTEKGKDVELRCDPISGHTALYWYRQSLGQGLEFLIYFQGNSAPDKSGLPSDRFSAERTGGSVSTLTIQRTQQEDSAVYLCASSLGTEGTQYFGPGTRLLVL.

The V call is TRBV10-3, the J call TRBJ1-5; D remains ambiguous. V shed 2 bases and J shed 4 bases, with 9 bases lying between them. The germline CDR1 and CDR2 sequences are ENHRY and SYGVKD. CDR3 length equals 14 residues. In nucleotides, the CDR3 is TGTGCCATCAGTGAGATTGCCGGAAATCAGCCCCAGCATTTT. It yields the protein CAISEIAGNQPQHF.

The chain employs TRBV13 and TRBJ1-2, with D hard to call. V gave up 4 bases and J gave up 3 bases, with 6 bases separating them. Germline CDR1 and CDR2: PRHDT and FYEKMQ (reference sequence). The CDR3 has 12 residues. The CDR3 DNA reads as TGTGCCAGCAGCTATTCGGACTATGGCTACACCTTC. Translated: CASSYSDYGYTF.

The gene calls are TRBV28 and TRBJ1-2, with 9 bases identical to TRBD1. This CDR3 has 15 amino acids. The V gene end was trimmed by 6 bases and the J gene end by 4 bases; junction bases not matched to a gene: 9. The germline V gene has CDR1 MDHEN and CDR2 SYDVKM. The CDR3 sequence: CASSRPGQGIYGYTF. The CDR3 DNA reads TGTGCCAGCAGCCGGCCGGGACAGGGAATCTATGGCTACACCTTC.

The CDR3 spells CAITEDFNTGELFF. In nucleotides, the CDR3 is TGTGCCATTACGGAGGACTTCAACACCGGGGAGCTGTTTTTT. This chain uses TRBV28 with TRBJ2-2; TRBD2 might be the D (5 bases). Per the germline V gene, CDR1 is MDHEN and CDR2 is SYDVKM. Deletions cut 10 bases from V and 2 bases from J, with 14 bases between. The CDR3 length is 14 residues.